This T cell receptor (beta chain) was captured by sequencing in a study of blood T cells in healthy people across ages (dated by TCRdb to about 2015). As for the study more broadly: In model experiments, template switching captured about one uniquely barcoded TCR beta cDNA molecule for every two T cells. To avoid experimental bias, donors of different ages were distributed randomly across sequencing lanes. The study analyzed two additional independent replicas of 1 million unique cDNA reads from the same blood draw for two donors, one aged 18 to 30 and one aged 80 or older. The study measured age-related changes in TCR beta repertoire diversity using deep sequencing normalized with unique cDNA molecular identifiers. Donors were grouped into four age groups: young (average roughly 15 years), middle-aged (roughly 37), aged (about 59) and long-lived (approximately 81). Results the study describes overall, beyond this receptor: As age increased, observed TCR beta diversity per million T cells dropped in a roughly linear way, and a significant reduction was already evident by age 40. Observed TCR beta diversity correlated strongly with the percentage of naive T cells measured by flow cytometry. Compared with the aged group, more naive CD4+ T cells, fewer expanded clones and increased TCR diversity were shown by the long-lived group, suggesting age selection. Donor CMV infection status was unknown, potentially confounding age-related changes in expanded clonotypes. Estimates of total diversity from one million sequenced T cells were regarded as lower bounds and underestimates. Because profiling used bulk unsorted PBMCs, naive and antigen-experienced compartments could not be compared conclusively.

Libraries were built with 5' RACE. The sequencer was an Illumina HiSeq 2500. A second PCR of about 6 to 11 cycles was run with a J-beta primer mix and a sample-barcoded 5' primer. A template-switch 5' adaptor carrying 12 random nucleotides introduced a unique molecular identifier onto each TCR beta cDNA molecule. Each sample yielded at least 3 million CDR3-containing paired-end reads. The Mint cDNA synthesis kit, primed by a TRBC-specific oligonucleotide, was used to synthesize first-strand cDNA from all RNA. Following uracil-DNA glycosylase treatment, all cDNA underwent a first 18-cycle PCR with the universal primers M1SS and BC2_uni_R. Per the authors' processing: For normalization, 1 million high-quality reads were randomly selected from each sample, with every read carrying a distinct molecular identifier. Instead of being binned into consensus sequences, reads that shared molecular identifiers were thrown out. CDR3 identification, clonotype clustering and error correction used MiTCR with a Q25 quality threshold and the strictest error-elimination algorithm. A nonparametric unseen species model using Euler transformation provided a lower-bound estimate of total TCR beta diversity. In TCRdb, the public reads were trimmed at Q25 with fastp and aligned with MiXCR, with productive beta chains retained. Identical CDR3 proteins give one entry, which carries the most common genes and DNA. TCRdb's processing, not the authors' own work, is the source of the V and J calls. This sample lists about 830,000 distinct CDR3 sequences; over 45% were detected once. Clones ranked in the top ten supply about 20% of the sample.

Concerning this clonotype: No cognate antigen has been identified for it. Base-call qualities are not available, and no considerably larger clone is one nucleotide away.

Via the germline V gene, CDR1 is SGHDN and CDR2 FVKESK. Taken from cysteine to phenylalanine, the CDR3 has 14 residues. Only CDR3 DNA is held: 42 bases, read in frame from base 1. V sheds 3 bases and J sheds 4 bases, leaving 12 bases between their ends. Donors were under 40 systemically healthy Caucasian individuals from Russia aged roughly 6 to 95 years. About 9.8 milliliters of peripheral blood were drawn from each donor into EDTA-treated Vacutainer tubes. Ficoll-Paque density-gradient centrifugation was used to isolate PBMCs, with at least 6.5 million obtained per sample. Trizol reagent was used to extract total RNA from PBMCs, with at least 5.5 micrograms per sample. For every donor, flow cytometry on a PBMC aliquot measured the percentage of naive CD45RAhigh/CD27high T cells.

The chain joins TRBV14 to TRBJ1-2, with the identity of the D gene unclear. This TCR was sampled from a man in his thirties or forties in good health. The source material was blood. The CDR3 protein sequence reads: CASSHTGDGYGYTF. Read as DNA, the sequence is TGTGCCAGCAGCCATACCGGGGATGGCTATGGCTACACCTTC.